This T cell receptor (beta chain) stems from a study of T cell repertoires in cytomegalovirus infection. On this clonotype itself: As yet, its antigen is unknown.

The length of the CDR3 is 13 residues. CDR1 is SGHAT, CDR2 FQNNGV, per germline. The V and J ends lost 0 bases and 5 bases respectively, with 7 bases between them. TCRdb re-called the reads with MiXCR, one entry per CDR3 protein. The table shows tens of thousands of distinct CDR3 sequences, with approximately 22% occurring only once. The sequence was collected from a human donor in good health (CMV status not recorded). Some clones in this sample may be carry-over from other donors' samples. This material consisted of CD8+ T cells from cultured PBMCs, taken from culture after CMV antigen stimulation. V gene TRBV11-2 combines with J gene TRBJ1-2; D is ambiguous. Here the CDR3 DNA reads TGTGCCAGCAGCTTAGACCCCGGTTATGGCTACACCTTC. It codes for CASSLDPGYGYTF. The full variable domain, completed using reference TRBV11-2 and TRBJ1-2, is EAGVAQSPRYKIIEKRQSVAFWCNPISGHATLYWYQQILGQGPKLLIQFQNNGVVDDSQLPKDRFSAERLKGVDSTLKIQPAKLEDSAVYLCASSLDPGYGYTFGSGTRLTVV.